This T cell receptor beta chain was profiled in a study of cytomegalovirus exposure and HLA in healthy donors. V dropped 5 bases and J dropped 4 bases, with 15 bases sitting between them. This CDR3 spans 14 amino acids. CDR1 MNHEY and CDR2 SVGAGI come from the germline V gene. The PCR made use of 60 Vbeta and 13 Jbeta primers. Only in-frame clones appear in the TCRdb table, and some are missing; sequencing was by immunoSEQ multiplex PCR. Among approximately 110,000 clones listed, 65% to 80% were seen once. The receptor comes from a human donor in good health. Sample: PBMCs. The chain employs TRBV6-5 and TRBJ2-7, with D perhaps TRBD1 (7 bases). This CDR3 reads CASSAEGAGYEQYF. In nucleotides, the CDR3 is TGTGCCAGCAGTGCGGAGGGGGCAGGGTACGAGCAGTACTTC.